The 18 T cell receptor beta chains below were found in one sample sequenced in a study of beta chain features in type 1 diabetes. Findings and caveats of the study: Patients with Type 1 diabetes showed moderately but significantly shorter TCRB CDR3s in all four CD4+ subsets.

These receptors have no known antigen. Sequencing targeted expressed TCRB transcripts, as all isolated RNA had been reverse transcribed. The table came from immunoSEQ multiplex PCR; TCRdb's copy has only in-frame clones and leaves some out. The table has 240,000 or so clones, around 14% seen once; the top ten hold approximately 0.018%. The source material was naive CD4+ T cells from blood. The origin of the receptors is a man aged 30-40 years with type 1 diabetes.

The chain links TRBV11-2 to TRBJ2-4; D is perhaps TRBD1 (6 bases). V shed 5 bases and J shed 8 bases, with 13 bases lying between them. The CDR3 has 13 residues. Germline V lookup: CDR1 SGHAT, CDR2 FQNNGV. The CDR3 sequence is CASSTGSQDIQYF. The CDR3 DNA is TGTGCCAGCAGCACAGGGTCCCAGGACATTCAGTACTTC.

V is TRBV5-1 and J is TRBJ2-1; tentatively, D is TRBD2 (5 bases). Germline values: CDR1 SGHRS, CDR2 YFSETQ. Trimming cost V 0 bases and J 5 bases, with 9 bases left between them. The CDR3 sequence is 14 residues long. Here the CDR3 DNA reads TGCGCCAGCAGCTTGGCGGGGTCGAACAATGAGCAGTTCTTC. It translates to CASSLAGSNNEQFF.

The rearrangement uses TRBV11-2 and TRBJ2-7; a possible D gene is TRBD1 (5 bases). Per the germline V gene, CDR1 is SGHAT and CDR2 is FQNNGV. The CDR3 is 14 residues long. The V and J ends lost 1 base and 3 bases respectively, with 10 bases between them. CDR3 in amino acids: CASSLAPGNYEQYF. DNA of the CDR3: TGTGCCAGCAGCTTAGCGCCAGGGAACTACGAGCAGTACTTC.

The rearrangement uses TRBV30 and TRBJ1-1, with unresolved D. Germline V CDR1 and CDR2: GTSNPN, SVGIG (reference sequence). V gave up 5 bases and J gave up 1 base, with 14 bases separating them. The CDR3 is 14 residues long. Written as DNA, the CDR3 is TGTGCCTGGGCCTGGAGGACCCCGAACACTGAAGCTTTCTTT. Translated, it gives CAWAWRTPNTEAFF.

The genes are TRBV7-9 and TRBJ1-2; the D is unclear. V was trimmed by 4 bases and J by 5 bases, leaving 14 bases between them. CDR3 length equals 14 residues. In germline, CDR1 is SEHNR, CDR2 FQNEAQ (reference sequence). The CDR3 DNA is TGTGCCAGCAGCTCACTGGGAGGGAGGTATGGCTACACCTTC. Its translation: CASSSLGGRYGYTF.

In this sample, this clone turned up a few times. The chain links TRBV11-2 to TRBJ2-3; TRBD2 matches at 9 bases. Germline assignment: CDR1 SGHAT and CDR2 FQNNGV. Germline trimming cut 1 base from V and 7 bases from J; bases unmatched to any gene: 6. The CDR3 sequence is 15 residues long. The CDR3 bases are TGTGCCAGCAGCTTAGGGGGTAGCGGGGGCCATACGCAGTATTTT. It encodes CASSLGGSGGHTQYF.

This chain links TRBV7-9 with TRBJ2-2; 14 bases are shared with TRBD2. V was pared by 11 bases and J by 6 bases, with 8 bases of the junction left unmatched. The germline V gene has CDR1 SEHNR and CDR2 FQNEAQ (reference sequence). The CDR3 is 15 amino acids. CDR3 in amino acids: CAGHRGLAGAGELFF. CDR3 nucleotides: TGTGCCGGCCACCGGGGACTAGCGGGAGCCGGGGAGCTGTTTTTT.

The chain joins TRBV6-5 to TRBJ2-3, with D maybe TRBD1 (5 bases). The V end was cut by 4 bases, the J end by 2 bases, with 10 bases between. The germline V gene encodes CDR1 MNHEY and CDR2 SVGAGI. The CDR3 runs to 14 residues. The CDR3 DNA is TGTGCCAGCAGTTCTCAAGGGGACACAGATACGCAGTATTTT. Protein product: CASSSQGDTDTQYF.

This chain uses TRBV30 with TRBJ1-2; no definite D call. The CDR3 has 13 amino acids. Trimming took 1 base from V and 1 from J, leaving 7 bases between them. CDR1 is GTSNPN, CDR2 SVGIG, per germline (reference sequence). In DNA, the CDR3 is TGTGCCTGGAGTGCGACAAGTAACTATGGCTACACCTTC. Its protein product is CAWSATSNYGYTF.

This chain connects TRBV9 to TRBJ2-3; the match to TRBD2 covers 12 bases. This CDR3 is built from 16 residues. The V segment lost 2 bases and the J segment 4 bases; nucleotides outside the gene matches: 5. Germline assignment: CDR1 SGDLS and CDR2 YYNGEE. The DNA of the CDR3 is TGTGCCAGCAGCGTCGGGACTAGCGGGTGGTCAGATACGCAGTATTTT. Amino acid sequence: CASSVGTSGWSDTQYF.

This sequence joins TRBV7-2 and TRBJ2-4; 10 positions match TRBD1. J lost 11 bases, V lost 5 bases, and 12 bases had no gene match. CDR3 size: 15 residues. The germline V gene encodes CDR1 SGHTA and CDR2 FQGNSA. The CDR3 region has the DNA TGTGCCAGCAGCGCTGGGACAGGGGAACGATTACTTCAGTACTTC. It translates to CASSAGTGERLLQYF. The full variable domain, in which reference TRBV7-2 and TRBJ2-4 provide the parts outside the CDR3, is GAGVSQSPSNKVTEKGKDVELRCDPISGHTALYWYRQSLGQGLEFLIYFQGNSAPDKSGLPSDRFSAERTGGSVSTLTIQRTQQEDSAVYLCASSAGTGERLLQYFGAGTRLSVL.

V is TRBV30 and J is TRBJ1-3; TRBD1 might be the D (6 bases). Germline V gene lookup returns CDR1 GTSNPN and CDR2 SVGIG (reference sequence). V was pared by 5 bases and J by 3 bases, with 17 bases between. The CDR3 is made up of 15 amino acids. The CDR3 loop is CAWGGLLSLGNTIYF. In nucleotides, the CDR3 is TGTGCCTGGGGGGGCCTCCTATCCCTTGGAAACACCATATATTTT.

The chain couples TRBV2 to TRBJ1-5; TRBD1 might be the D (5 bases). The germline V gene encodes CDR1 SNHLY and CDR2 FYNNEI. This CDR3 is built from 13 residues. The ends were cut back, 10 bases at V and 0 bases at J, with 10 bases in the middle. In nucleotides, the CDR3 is TGTGCCACCCGCAGGGATAGCAATCAGCCCCAGCATTTT. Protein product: CATRRDSNQPQHF.

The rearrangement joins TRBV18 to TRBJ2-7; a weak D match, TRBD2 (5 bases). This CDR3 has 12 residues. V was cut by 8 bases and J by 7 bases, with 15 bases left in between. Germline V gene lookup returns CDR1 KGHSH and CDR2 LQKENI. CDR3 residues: CASHGEGSEQYF. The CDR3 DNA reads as TGTGCCAGCCACGGTGAGGGTTCAGAGCAGTACTTC. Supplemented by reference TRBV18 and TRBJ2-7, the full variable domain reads NAGVMQNPRHLVRRRGQEARLRCSPMKGHSHVYWYRQLPEEGLKFMVYLQKENIIDESGMPKERFSAEFPKEGPSILRIQQVVRGDSAAYFCASHGEGSEQYFGPGTRLTVT.

The CDR3 nucleotides are TGTGCCAGCAGCCAACTAGCGGGACGCACAGATACGCAGTATTTT. Its protein product is CASSQLAGRTDTQYF. The J gene is TRBJ2-3, the V gene TRBV7-7; 10 bases match TRBD2. Trimming took 5 bases from V and 1 from J; bases not matched to a gene: 3. Germline V gene sequence: CDR1 SSHAT, CDR2 FNYEAQ (reference sequence). This CDR3 spans 15 amino acids.

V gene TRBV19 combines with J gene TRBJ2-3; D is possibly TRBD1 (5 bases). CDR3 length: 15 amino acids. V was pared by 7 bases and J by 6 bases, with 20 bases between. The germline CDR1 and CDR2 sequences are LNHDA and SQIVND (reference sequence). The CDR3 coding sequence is TGTGCCAGTACTAACCTGGTGGCAGGGCGGGATACGCAGTATTTT. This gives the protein CASTNLVAGRDTQYF.

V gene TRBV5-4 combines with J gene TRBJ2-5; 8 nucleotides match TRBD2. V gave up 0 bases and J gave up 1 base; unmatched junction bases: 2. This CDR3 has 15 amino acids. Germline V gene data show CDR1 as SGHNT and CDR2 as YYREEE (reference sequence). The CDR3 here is CASSLVLAGQETQYF. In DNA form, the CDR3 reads TGTGCCAGCAGCTTGGTTCTAGCGGGCCAAGAGACCCAGTACTTC.

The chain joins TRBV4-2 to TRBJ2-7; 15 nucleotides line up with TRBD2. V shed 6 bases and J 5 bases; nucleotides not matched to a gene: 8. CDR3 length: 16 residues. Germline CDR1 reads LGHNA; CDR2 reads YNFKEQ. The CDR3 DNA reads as TGTGCCAGCAGACACGGGACTAGCGGGAGGCGCAACGAGCAGTACTTC. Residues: CASRHGTSGRRNEQYF.